The clone carrying this TCR beta chain has at least ten counts. As yet, its antigen is unknown. This CDR3 has 13 residues. Trimming at V came to 5 bases and at J to 3 bases, leaving 5 bases not matched to a gene. Germline V lookup: CDR1 DFQATT, CDR2 SNEGSKA (reference sequence). TCRdb reanalysed the RT-PCR reads using MiXCR and keeps one entry per CDR3 protein. The sample contains approximately 570,000 distinct CDR3 sequences, approximately 7.7% of which appear only once. This sample stems from a study of response to subunit inactivated influenza vaccine. General study points: After each seasonal influenza vaccination, few new T cells are recruited, the authors suggested.

The source of this sequence is a man aged 50 to 75 who received an inactivated influenza vaccine. The rearrangement joins TRBV20-1 to TRBJ2-3, with 7 bases matching TRBD1. Sample: PBMCs from blood, taken roughly 24 months after vaccination. The chain's CDR3 is CSAGDSLTDTQYF. The CDR3 DNA follows: TGCAGTGCTGGGGACAGCCTTACAGATACGCAGTATTTT.